Sequencing of this TCR beta chain was carried out in a study of shared clonotypes between healthy human individuals (dated by TCRdb to about 2020). Some background on the complete study: A couple of women and a few men aged 18 to 49 years were included in the cohort. Per donor, three plates each were used for CD4 naive and CD4 memory, two for CD8 naive, and one for CD8 memory. To estimate repertoire size and how much clonotype sharing occurs between individuals, the study deeply sequenced the blood TCR repertoires of five healthy adults. To increase sequencing depth and limit assay-specific biases, different laboratories used diverse techniques to prepare libraries and sequence TCR repertoires. Between about 0.8 and 9 billion PBMCs per donor were obtained by leukapheresis.

Using the deep immunoSEQ assay, TCR CDR3 regions were amplified from genomic DNA by multiplex PCR. Genomic DNA extracted from each cell subset was distributed evenly over all wells of several immunoSEQ 96-well plates, and each plate served as one replicate. For sorted subsets, each replicate PCR was loaded with about 200 ng genomic DNA, equivalent to about 33,000 T cell genomes. Purified libraries were measured with a Qubit 3.0 fluorometer, size-checked on a Bioanalyzer 2100, and measured again with the KAPA Library Quantification kit. Each immunoSEQ 96-well plate was sequenced on its own single-read 150-cycle Illumina NextSeq 550 flow cell. The source study handled its data this way. Because the immunoSEQ output held only junctional sequences and lacked quality scores, the filtering could not match the filtering applied to full-length reads. Sequences were annotated with PyIR, a Python wrapper for IgBLAST v1.9, and V/J genes and CDR3 were assigned using IMGT germline references. Any read was removed if the V/J assignment was weak (E-value above 1e-6), the CDR3 was missing, or the read contained stop codons, out-of-frame junctions, or ambiguous translated residues. A V3J clonotype was defined by an identical inferred V gene, J gene, and CDR3 amino acid sequence. Percentage overlap between repertoires was calculated by dividing the number of shared unique clonotypes by the size of the smaller repertoire. Repertoire richness was assessed with RTK rarefaction, the Chao1 estimator, and Recon v2.1 estimates of unobserved clonotypes. Generation probabilities were computed with OLGA for all TCRbeta clonotypes obtained by the gDNA method from several donors. TCRdb retrieved this table from immuneACCESS and kept in-frame rearrangements only. Not all clones are present; in checked studies, unresolved V genes account for under half, and no reason is known for the remainder. That table supplies the V and J calls and clone size; D and trimming were determined from the DNA. Here the sample has 500,000 to 700,000 clones; approximately 95% occur a single time. The ten largest clones represent 0.095% to 0.14% of the sample.

CD8 naive samples were obtained by positive selection for CCR7 among CD45RO-negative cells, yielding a CD45RA+CCR7+ population from which TemRA cells were excluded. Healthy HIV-negative adults with no recently reported acute infections or vaccinations were included as donors. Only Caucasian adults living in Nashville, Tennessee, USA were represented among the donors. After blood collection by leukapheresis, PBMCs were isolated using Ficoll-Histopaque density gradient centrifugation and then cryopreserved in the vapor phase of liquid nitrogen. Purity and quantity of every magnetically sorted T cell population were checked by analytical flow cytometry. Genomic DNA was isolated from every sorted fraction and measured by UV absorbance on a Nanodrop 2000c. On this clone itself: The specificity of this receptor is unknown. The sample holds no much larger clone one base away, and base qualities are not on file. Other DNA sequences from this sample encode an identical CDR3 as well.

As encoded in the germline V gene (reference sequence), CDR1 is SGHNT while CDR2 is YYREEE. Relative to germline, V is 0 bases shorter and J is 4 bases shorter, with 10 bases between their ends. There are 14 amino acids in the CDR3, from cysteine to phenylalanine inclusive. Only CDR3 DNA remains: 42 bases, in frame from the first base. Results the study describes overall, beyond this receptor: About 4.5% of naive CD4, 3% to 3.5% of naive CD8, approximately 2.2% of memory CD4, and 0.4% of memory CD8 clonotypes were shared across a few donors. Naive subsets generally had larger estimated clonotype richness than memory subsets. Compared with non-shared clonotypes, the clonotypes found in all four sorted-subset donors had higher generation probabilities. Pairwise subsampling indicated that sequencing depth was expected to affect the degree of clonotype sharing among donors. The small number of donors limited the genetic and exposure-history diversity represented. Rarefaction of sorted-subset datasets indicated incomplete sequencing despite the large sequencing depth. Sampling was restricted to blood, and TCR repertoires in tissue are likely to differ from TCR repertoires in blood.

The sample was naive CD8+ T cells sorted from blood. Sample cell subset or site, as interpreted from the label and publication: CD45RA+CCR7+. This TCR came from a woman aged 30 to 39 in good health. The chain is encoded by TRBV5-4 joined to TRBJ1-1; TRBD1 is possibly the D segment (6 matching bases). In nucleotide form, the sequence is TGTGCCAGCAGCTTGGCAGGGGCTAGCACTGAAGCTTTCTTT. Translation gives CASSLAGASTEAFF.